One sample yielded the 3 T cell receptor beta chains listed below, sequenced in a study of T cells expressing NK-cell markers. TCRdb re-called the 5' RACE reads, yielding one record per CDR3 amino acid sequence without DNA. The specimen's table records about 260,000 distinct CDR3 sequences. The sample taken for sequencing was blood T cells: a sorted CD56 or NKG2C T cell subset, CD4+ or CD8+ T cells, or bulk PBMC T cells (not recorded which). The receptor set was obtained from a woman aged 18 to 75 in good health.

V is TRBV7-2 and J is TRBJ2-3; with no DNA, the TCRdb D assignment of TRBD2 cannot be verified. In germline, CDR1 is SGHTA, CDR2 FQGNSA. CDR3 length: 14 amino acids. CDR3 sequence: CASSFGGYTDTQYF.

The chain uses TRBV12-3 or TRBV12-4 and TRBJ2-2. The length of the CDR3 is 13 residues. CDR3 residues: CASSLFLSGELFF.

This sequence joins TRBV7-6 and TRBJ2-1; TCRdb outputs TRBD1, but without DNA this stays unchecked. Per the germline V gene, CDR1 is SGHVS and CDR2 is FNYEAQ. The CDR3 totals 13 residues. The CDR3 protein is CASSLQQGGEQFF.